These 30 T cell receptor beta chains were all obtained from the same sample, sequenced in a study of Ad26.COV2.S vaccination and SARS-CoV-2 variants. Treatment indicated: approximately 18 received Ad26.COV2.S at low or high dose, single or two shots; roughly 5 received placebo; per-sample allocation not given. The study sampled participants on day 63 after the first vaccine or placebo injection. The protocol was immunoSEQ multiplex PCR, while the TCRdb copy is restricted to in-frame clones and leaves out a portion. This table has hundreds of thousands of clones, roughly 84% appearing once. Sequencing used peripheral blood, obtained in a trial of Ad26.COV2.S vaccine versus placebo. These receptors all come from a person between 18 and 60 years old who received the Ad26.COV2.S COVID-19 vaccine or a placebo.

The rearrangement links TRBV6-5 to TRBJ1-1; D remains unclear. Germline CDR1 MNHEY, CDR2 SVGAGI. Trimming pared 0 bases from V and 1 base from J, leaving 12 bases between. The CDR3 length is 16 residues. CDR3 in amino acids: CASSYSSVGWNTEAFF. In nucleotides, the CDR3 is TGTGCCAGCAGTTACTCGAGCGTGGGGTGGAACACTGAAGCTTTCTTT.

Details on this clone: The sample holds other DNA sequences that translate to the same CDR3. The rearrangement uses TRBV9 and TRBJ2-5; 9 positions match TRBD2. Trimming removed 0 bases from V and 5 bases from J; junction bases left unmatched: 5. The germline CDR1 and CDR2 sequences are SGDLS and YYNGEE. The CDR3 spans 15 residues. The CDR3: CASSVVAGGRETQYF. CDR3 coding DNA: TGTGCCAGCAGCGTAGTGGCGGGGGGGCGTGAGACCCAGTACTTC.

For this clone: Other nucleotide sequences in the sample specify the same CDR3. The rearrangement links TRBV29-1 to TRBJ1-2, with a possible D match to TRBD1 (6 bases). The V and J ends lost 6 bases and 2 bases respectively, with 10 bases between them. The CDR3 has 12 residues. Germline-derived CDR1 and CDR2 are SQVTM and ANQGSEA. This chain's CDR3 is CSVEGTNYGYTF. The CDR3 DNA reads as TGCAGCGTCGAGGGGACAAACTATGGCTACACCTTC.

This clone was counted once. The chain has TRBV7-2 and TRBJ1-2; D is undetermined. V was clipped by 7 bases and J by 8 bases, with 14 bases between them. The V gene's germline CDR1 is SGHTA and CDR2 FQGNSA. The CDR3 loop spans 12 amino acids. The CDR3 nucleotides read TGTGCCAGCACGTTTTCGACGGAGGGCTACACCTTC. Protein: CASTFSTEGYTF.

With regard to this clone: The same CDR3 also results from other DNA sequences found in this sample. J is TRBJ2-7 and V is TRBV10-3; D perhaps matches TRBD1 (6 bases). The CDR3 extends over 12 amino acids. V lost 4 bases and J 2 bases, leaving 6 bases between the germline ends. Germline assignment: CDR1 ENHRY and CDR2 SYGVKD. For the CDR3, the DNA is TGTGCCATCAGTGGACAGGCCTACGAGCAGTACTTC. Translation gives CAISGQAYEQYF.

This clone was counted between two and nine times. The chain uses TRBV3-1 (or the pseudogene TRBV3-2) and TRBJ1-2; the match to TRBD1 covers 7 bases. The germline gives CDR1 LGHDT, CDR2 YNNKEL (reference sequence). This CDR3 region has 16 residues. The ends lost 1 base at V and 4 bases at J; junction bases unmatched: 9. CDR3 in amino acids: CASSQAPGQPVYGYTF. The CDR3 DNA reads TGTGCCAGCAGCCAAGCCCCGGGACAGCCCGTCTATGGCTACACCTTC.

V is TRBV7-2 and J is TRBJ1-2; tentative D call: TRBD1 (5 bases). V lost 5 bases and J lost 4, with 11 bases in between. This CDR3 contains 13 residues. The germline CDR1 and CDR2 sequences are SGHTA and FQGNSA. CDR3 amino acids: CASSPGLFYGYTF. In DNA, the CDR3 is TGTGCCAGCAGCCCGGGACTGTTCTATGGCTACACCTTC.

This clone was detected a few times. The CDR3 sequence is CSVAGRGVHNEQFF. In nucleotides, the CDR3 is TGCAGCGTCGCCGGGCGGGGGGTACACAATGAGCAGTTCTTC. The chain employs TRBV29-1 and TRBJ2-1; 8 bases are a match to TRBD2. The CDR3 spans 14 residues. V shed 6 bases, J shed 5 bases, and the junction held 9 bases outside the gene matches. Per germline, CDR1 SQVTM and CDR2 ANQGSEA.

This clone was observed at least ten times. V and J are TRBV6-1 and TRBJ1-2; D unclear. The CDR3 is made up of 12 amino acids. CDR1 and CDR2 from the germline V gene are MNHNS and SASEGT. V was pared by 0 bases and J by 2 bases, with 1 base between. The CDR3 DNA reads TGTGCCAGCAGTGAAGCCAACTATGGCTACACCTTC. It codes for CASSEANYGYTF.

V is TRBV7-8 and J is TRBJ2-1; a weak D match, TRBD2 (6 bases). This CDR3 has 15 amino acids. The V end was cut by 0 bases, the J end by 8 bases, with 14 bases between. The germline CDR1 and CDR2 sequences are SGHVS and FQNEAQ. The CDR3 loop reads CASSLAGLRWHEQFF. CDR3 nucleotide sequence: TGTGCCAGCAGCTTAGCCGGACTACGATGGCATGAGCAGTTCTTC.

In nucleotides, the CDR3 is TGTGCCATCAGTGAGGATGCCGATAGGGTAAGCTACAATGAGCAGTTCTTC. Protein: CAISEDADRVSYNEQFF. The genes are TRBV10-3 and TRBJ2-1; D is uncertain. CDR3 length: 17 amino acids. V lost 2 bases to trimming and J lost 3 bases, with 17 bases between them. CDR1 is ENHRY and CDR2 is SYGVKD in the germline V gene.

The rearrangement joins TRBV20-1 to TRBJ1-1; D is possibly TRBD1 (6 bases). The CDR3 loop spans 12 amino acids. Trimming took 3 bases from V and 8 from J, leaving 13 bases between them. The germline gives CDR1 DFQATT, CDR2 SNEGSKA (reference sequence). In nucleotides, the CDR3 is TGCAGTGCTAGTCCAAGGGGGGCGGAAGCTTTCTTT. Its translation is CSASPRGAEAFF.

The chain links TRBV7-2 to TRBJ1-4; D may be TRBD1 (5 bases). The V and J ends lost 5 bases and 2 bases respectively, with 18 bases between them. Germline CDR1 reads SGHTA; CDR2 reads FQGNSA. The CDR3 has 17 residues. The DNA for the CDR3 is TGTGCCAGCAGCCCCCGACAGCCTGGAGCCACTAATGAAAAACTGTTTTTT. Its protein product is CASSPRQPGATNEKLFF. The whole variable domain, remainder taken from reference TRBV7-2 and TRBJ1-4, is GAGVSQSPSNKVTEKGKDVELRCDPISGHTALYWYRQSLGQGLEFLIYFQGNSAPDKSGLPSDRFSAERTGGSVSTLTIQRTQQEDSAVYLCASSPRQPGATNEKLFFGSGTQLSVL.

This clone was seen more than once but under ten times. V usage is TRBV3-1 (or the pseudogene TRBV3-2) and J usage is TRBJ1-3; D not certain. CDR1 is LGHDT, CDR2 YNNKEL, per germline (reference sequence). Trimming removed 4 bases at V and 4 bases at J, with 14 bases between. This CDR3 region has 15 residues. The CDR3 DNA sequence: TGTGCCAGCAGCCCCCTTACCCTTTCGGGAAACACCATATATTTT. Protein product: CASSPLTLSGNTIYF.

This clone was detected only once. The J gene is TRBJ2-1, the V gene TRBV4-3; maybe TRBD1 (6 bases). CDR3 length: 17 amino acids. Germline values: CDR1 LGHNA, CDR2 YSLEER. V lost 0 bases and J lost 9, with 21 bases in between. The CDR3 region has the DNA TGCGCCAGCAGCCAAGATCGACGAGGGGGAGCTAGGGGTGAGCAGTTCTTC. Translation: CASSQDRRGGARGEQFF.

V and J are TRBV6-5 and TRBJ2-2; TRBD2 matches at 8 bases. This CDR3 region has 14 residues. Germline V lookup: CDR1 MNHEY, CDR2 SVGAGI. J gave up 2 bases and V 8 bases, and 4 bases lay outside the gene matches. The DNA for the CDR3 is TGTGCCAGCCACGGGGGGGACAACACCGGGGAGCTGTTTTTT. Amino acids: CASHGGDNTGELFF.

The chain recombines TRBV6-2 or TRBV6-3 with TRBJ2-1, with 7 bases aligning to TRBD1. The CDR3 runs 17 residues. Germline loops: CDR1 MNHEY, CDR2 SVGEGT. V was pared by 2 bases and J by 6 bases, with 13 bases of the junction left unmatched. CDR3 residues: CASSYPRTGSVFNEQFF. Here the CDR3 DNA reads TGTGCCAGCAGTTACCCCAGGACAGGATCCGTCTTCAATGAGCAGTTCTTC.

This clone is a singleton in its sample. The chain is built from TRBV11-1 and TRBJ1-6; 8 nucleotides agree with TRBD1. CDR1 is SGHAT and CDR2 is FQDESV in the germline V gene (reference sequence). CDR3 length: 14 amino acids. V shed 5 bases, J shed 10 bases, and the junction held 7 bases outside the gene matches. CDR3 nucleotide sequence: TGTGCCAGCAGCCTGACAGGGGATTGGTCACCCCTCCACTTT. Its protein product is CASSLTGDWSPLHF.

Comment on this clone: The sample contains more than one DNA sequence encoding this CDR3. V usage is TRBV30 and J usage is TRBJ1-4, with D maybe TRBD1 (5 bases). Trimming shortened V by 0 bases and J by 5 bases, and 10 bases separated the two germline ends. Germline V gene data show CDR1 as GTSNPN and CDR2 as SVGIG (reference sequence). The CDR3 is made up of 14 amino acids. The CDR3 reads CAWSVGWGNEKLFF. The CDR3 DNA is TGTGCCTGGAGTGTAGGGTGGGGGAATGAAAAACTGTTTTTT.

The chain couples TRBV6-1 to TRBJ1-1; D remains unclear. V was shortened by 1 base and J by 2 bases, with 8 bases between the two germline ends. This CDR3 has 14 residues. Germline V gives CDR1 MNHNS, CDR2 SASEGT. The CDR3 bases are TGTGCCAGCAGTGAAGGCGCCTTCAACACTGAAGCTTTCTTT. Its translation is CASSEGAFNTEAFF.

In DNA form, the CDR3 reads TGTGCCAGCAGCCCAAGGGGAGGGAAGAACACTGAAGCTTTCTTT. Protein sequence: CASSPRGGKNTEAFF. The genes are TRBV3-1 (or the pseudogene TRBV3-2) and TRBJ1-1; tentatively, D is TRBD1 (5 bases). The length of the CDR3 is 15 residues. Trimming cost V 4 bases and J 1 base, with 13 bases left between them. CDR1 LGHDT and CDR2 YNNKEL come from the germline V gene (reference sequence).

The genes are TRBV5-1 and TRBJ1-4; 8 nucleotides line up with TRBD1. Germline V gene data show CDR1 as SGHRS and CDR2 as YFSETQ. Unmatched junction bases numbered 4, after V lost 3 bases and J lost 6 bases. This CDR3 has 14 residues. This CDR3 reads CASSSQGGDEKLFF. CDR3 in DNA: TGCGCCAGCAGCTCACAGGGGGGTGATGAAAAACTGTTTTTT.

The chain employs TRBV18 and TRBJ1-5; no clear D. Germline CDR1 KGHSH, CDR2 LQKENI. CDR3 size: 15 residues. With 3 bases removed from V and 0 bases from J, the gap between germline ends came to 9 bases. The CDR3 spells CASSPRQNSNQPQHF. CDR3 coding DNA: TGTGCCAGCTCACCGAGGCAGAATAGCAATCAGCCCCAGCATTTT.

The chain has TRBV7-6 and TRBJ2-6, with D unclear. Trimming cost V 2 bases and J 0 bases, with 20 bases left between them. CDR3 length equals 20 residues. Germline values: CDR1 SGHVS, CDR2 FNYEAQ. CDR3 in amino acids: CASSLTRTRGLLSGANVLTF. Written as DNA, the CDR3 is TGTGCCAGCAGCTTAACGCGCACCAGAGGCCTCCTCTCTGGGGCCAACGTCCTGACTTTC.

The CDR3 loop is CASSDTASYEQYF. In DNA form, the CDR3 reads TGTGCCAGCAGTGACACCGCCTCCTACGAGCAGTACTTC. The chain has TRBV2 and TRBJ2-7; D remains ambiguous. V was cut by 3 bases and J by 0 bases, with 6 bases left in between. Looked up from germline, CDR1 is SNHLY and CDR2 is FYNNEI. The length of the CDR3 is 13 residues.

The gene calls are TRBV15 and TRBJ1-1; no definite D call. The germline gives CDR1 LNHNV, CDR2 YYDKDF (reference sequence). This CDR3 region has 12 residues. Trimming took off 1 base at V and 6 bases at J, with 6 bases between the two ends. CDR3 in DNA: TGTGCCACCAGCAGAGGACGTGCTGAAGCTTTCTTT. As protein: CATSRGRAEAFF.

The chain combines TRBV7-6 with TRBJ1-6, with a possible D match to TRBD1 (5 bases). The germline CDR1 and CDR2 sequences are SGHVS and FNYEAQ. This CDR3 spans 17 amino acids. The germline V and J ends were trimmed by 2 bases and 5 bases, with 16 bases remaining between them. The CDR3 nucleotides are TGTGCCAGCAGCTTACAAGGGACTGAGAGGAATAATTCACCCCTCCACTTT. This gives the protein CASSLQGTERNNSPLHF.

This clone was recorded only once. V gene TRBV7-2 combines with J gene TRBJ1-1; no definite D call. Germline CDR1 SGHTA, CDR2 FQGNSA. V shed 1 base and J shed 1 base, with 4 bases lying between them. CDR3 length equals 13 residues. The CDR3 DNA is TGTGCCAGCAGCTTAGGGGCGAACACTGAAGCTTTCTTT. It yields the protein CASSLGANTEAFF.

The chain joins TRBV5-6 to TRBJ2-7; no clear D. V was pared by 0 bases and J by 6 bases, with 4 bases between. From germline, CDR1 is SGHDT and CDR2 YYEEEE. The length of the CDR3 is 11 residues. CDR3 in DNA: TGTGCCAGCAGCTTGGTACCCGAGCAGTACTTC. Its translation is CASSLVPEQYF.

V and J are TRBV5-1 and TRBJ2-7, with D maybe TRBD1 (5 bases). The CDR3 has 11 residues. Between the trimmed V and J ends, which lost 7 bases and 5 bases, there was a span of 10 bases. Germline CDR1 and CDR2: SGHRS and YFSETQ. CDR3 bases: TGCGCCAGCCAGGGTGGCAACGAGCAGTACTTC. Translated: CASQGGNEQYF.